Listed below are T cell receptor beta chains from one sample, sequenced in a study of post-analysis software for immune sequencing data. One entry per CDR3 protein results from TCRdb running MiXCR on the PCR reads. Of roughly 700,000 distinct CDR3 sequences listed, just under 30% were seen once; the top ten hold 0.5% to 0.6%. The sequenced sample was blood. The receptor set was obtained from a girl aged 10 to 17 with multiple sclerosis. Both conserved end residues are part of each CDR3. D genes are given only for firm matches. Some rows have no size entry. The others give once, few or many, or a class for an expanded clone.

J gene: TRBJ1-1
clone size: -
D gene: -
V gene: TRBV7-2
CDR3 protein: CASSLASVGNTEAFF
CDR3 DNA: TGTGCCAGCAGCTTAGCGAGCGTAGGTAACACTGAAGCTTTCTTT

J gene: TRBJ2-1
clone size: few
D gene: -
V gene: TRBV3-1
CDR3 protein: CASSQGGSSEQFF
CDR3 DNA: TGTGCCAGCAGCCAAGGTGGCAGCAGTGAGCAGTTCTTC

J gene: TRBJ1-4
clone size: once
D gene: -
V gene: TRBV5-1
CDR3 protein: CASSLDGTVRGEKLFF
CDR3 DNA: TGCGCCAGCAGCTTGGATGGTACAGTACGGGGTGAAAAACTGTTTTTT

J gene: TRBJ1-4
clone size: -
D gene: -
V gene: TRBV6-2/TRBV6-3
CDR3 protein: CASRTLGTPAEKLFF
CDR3 DNA: TGTGCCAGCAGGACCCTCGGGACACCGGCGGAAAAACTGTTTTTT

J gene: TRBJ2-2
clone size: -
D gene: -
V gene: TRBV4-3
CDR3 protein: CASSQDQESGGELFF
CDR3 DNA: TGCGCCAGCAGCCAAGATCAGGAGAGTGGCGGGGAGCTGTTTTTT

J gene: TRBJ2-7
clone size: few
D gene: -
V gene: TRBV25-1
CDR3 protein: CASSELSGYEQYF
CDR3 DNA: TGTGCCAGCAGTGAATTATCCGGCTACGAGCAGTACTTC

J gene: TRBJ2-1
clone size: once
D gene: -
V gene: TRBV3-1
CDR3 protein: CASSQWLASGLYNEQFF
CDR3 DNA: TGTGCCAGCAGCCAATGGCTAGCGTCGGGCCTATACAATGAGCAGTTCTTC

J gene: TRBJ1-2
clone size: -
D gene: -
V gene: TRBV5-1
CDR3 protein: CASSLGDKRYDYGYTF
CDR3 DNA: TGCGCCAGCAGCTTGGGGGACAAACGTTACGACTATGGCTACACCTTC

J gene: TRBJ2-4
clone size: -
D gene: -
V gene: TRBV7-2
CDR3 protein: CASTPDGGKNIQYF
CDR3 DNA: TGTGCCAGCACCCCGGACGGGGGAAAAAACATTCAGTACTTC

J gene: TRBJ2-1
clone size: few
D gene: -
V gene: TRBV20-1
CDR3 protein: CSAPRDTTPYNEQFF
CDR3 DNA: TGCAGTGCCCCTCGCGACACTACTCCTTACAATGAGCAGTTCTTC

J gene: TRBJ2-2
clone size: many
D gene: TRBD2
V gene: TRBV10-3
CDR3 protein: CAISESRLAANTGELFF
CDR3 DNA: TGTGCCATCAGTGAATCCAGACTAGCGGCGAACACCGGGGAGCTGTTTTTT

J gene: TRBJ2-3
clone size: -
D gene: TRBD1
V gene: TRBV20-1
CDR3 protein: CSARGQDGADTQYF
CDR3 DNA: TGCAGTGCTAGGGGACAGGATGGCGCAGATACGCAGTATTTT

J gene: TRBJ1-6
clone size: many
D gene: -
V gene: TRBV7-9
CDR3 protein: CASSYNSPLHF
CDR3 DNA: TGTGCCAGCAGCTATAATTCACCCCTCCACTTT

J gene: TRBJ2-1
clone size: -
D gene: -
V gene: TRBV20-1
CDR3 protein: CSAEGQLVCDEQFF
CDR3 DNA: TGCAGTGCCGAGGGCCAACTAGTTTGCGATGAGCAGTTCTTC

J gene: TRBJ1-1
clone size: -
D gene: -
V gene: TRBV2
CDR3 protein: CASSEGITEAFF
CDR3 DNA: TGTGCCAGCAGTGAGGGCATCACTGAAGCTTTCTTT